This entry describes one TCR beta chain. Its target antigen remains unknown. No clone much larger than this one lies a single base away; base qualities are absent. The data are from a study of T cell changes during pregnancy in multiple sclerosis (dated by TCRdb to the late 2010s). Concerning the study at large: The study examined how the T cell repertoire changed over the course of pregnancy in women with multiple sclerosis.

Receptor libraries were prepared by the immunoSEQ multiplex PCR assay. TCRdb stores this immuneACCESS table with in-frame sequences only. Part of the clones is absent; in the studies checked, under half of the shortfall reflects unresolved V genes, and no reason is known for the rest. Here the sample has under 65,000 clones; roughly nine tenths occur a single time. The ten largest clonotypes hold approximately 3% of the sample. The germline V gene yields SGHRS for CDR1 and YFSETQ for CDR2. There are 14 amino acids in the CDR3, from cysteine to phenylalanine inclusive. Kept here is only the CDR3 DNA, which spans 42 bases and is read in frame from base 1. Here V drops 4 bases and J drops 5 bases, and the junction holds 8 bases not matched to any gene.

This chain is built from TRBV5-1 and TRBJ2-5, with 7 junctional bases fitting TRBD1. The sample was peripheral blood, taken in the first trimester of pregnancy. The receptor was isolated from a female donor in good health, enrolled as a control in a pregnancy study. The CDR3 loop reads CASSTSDRRETQYF. The bases read TGCGCCAGCAGCACCTCGGACAGGCGGGAGACCCAGTACTTC.